This T cell receptor beta chain was documented in a study of blood T cell repertoires in COVID-19. CDR1 and CDR2 from the germline V gene are SEHNR and FQNEAQ (reference sequence). Trimming took off 1 base at V and 5 bases at J, with 8 bases between the two ends. The CDR3 loop spans 13 amino acids. On this clone: The sample holds other DNA sequences that translate to the same CDR3.

Produced via immunoSEQ multiplex PCR; TCRdb's table is partial and in-frame only. Of approximately 330,000 clones listed, roughly 90% were seen once; the top ten hold 9.9%. The source is a man aged 25 to 45 with COVID-19, enrolled during active disease. Sequenced sample: peripheral blood. The chain carries TRBV7-9 and TRBJ1-1; no clear D. Here the CDR3 DNA reads TGTGCCAGCAGCTTAGAAGGAGGAACTGAAGCTTTCTTT. Translated, it gives CASSLEGGTEAFF.